The present TCR beta chain was sequenced within a study of T cell repertoires and Cas9 in healthy adults. Study-wide context: Characterization of SpCas9-reactive CD4 and CD8 T cells covered multi-effector potency, cytotoxicity and lineage. Study-wide findings and caveats: Reportedly, SpCas9-reactive effector T cell proliferation and function were mitigated by SpCas9-reactive Tregs in vitro.

Worth noting for this clone: Antigen unknown.

Some clones are missing from TCRdb's copy, which holds only in-frame ones; the method was immunoSEQ multiplex PCR. This sample has tens of thousands of clones, with 91% found just once. After removal of 5 bases from V and 4 bases from J, the junction contained 9 bases not matched to a gene. In germline, CDR1 is SGHDN, CDR2 FVKESK. The CDR3 is 18 amino acids. This rearrangement joins TRBV14 to TRBJ2-2; 14 bases fit TRBD2. This sequence was found in a human donor in good health. The sample taken for sequencing was CD4+ effector T cells (CD127+, CD25-, CD137-, CD154-) from PBMCs; culture status not recorded. The CDR3, as DNA: TGTGCCAGCAGCTATTTACCGGGACTAGCGGGGGCCACCGGGGAGCTGTTTTTT. Protein sequence: CASSYLPGLAGATGELFF.